This passage covers 31 T cell receptor beta chains from one sample sequenced in a study of T-cell memory formation after mild COVID-19. In TCRdb, the 5' RACE reads were re-called with MiXCR into one record per CDR3 protein. The sample holds roughly 550,000 distinct CDR3 sequences, around 21% seen once. Sequencing used PBMCs or a T cell subset sorted from them (not recorded which). The receptor source for this set is an adult woman who had mild COVID-19 (a few samples of this study predate the infection). Cell type and time point are not known.

This clonotype came up a few times. The J gene is TRBJ2-5, the V gene TRBV7-9; the match to TRBD2 covers 7 bases. The V gene end was trimmed by 5 bases and the J gene end by 2 bases; junction bases not matched to a gene: 5. Germline V gene data show CDR1 as SEHNR and CDR2 as FQNEAQ (reference sequence). The CDR3 sequence is 14 residues long. The CDR3 region is CASSGRAVQETQYF. CDR3 sequence (DNA): TGTGCCAGCAGCGGGAGGGCAGTTCAAGAGACCCAGTACTTC.

V usage is TRBV24-1 and J usage is TRBJ2-1; either TRBD1 or TRBD2 may fit D (7 bases each). Per the germline V gene, CDR1 is KGHDR and CDR2 is SFDVKD. CDR3 length: 16 amino acids. Trimming took 7 bases from V and 4 from J, leaving 19 bases between them. The CDR3 spells CATSDGGGGHYNEQFF. CDR3 nucleotides: TGTGCCACCAGCGATGGGGGAGGGGGCCATTACAATGAGCAGTTCTTC.

This clonotype was counted only a few times. The V call is TRBV24-1, the J call TRBJ2-3; D is uncertain. This CDR3 has 14 amino acids. V was shortened by 3 bases and J by 4 bases, with 10 bases between the two germline ends. Germline loops: CDR1 KGHDR, CDR2 SFDVKD. The CDR3 bases are TGTGCCACCAGTGATGACGTTCGTCCAGATACGCAGTATTTT. Its protein is CATSDDVRPDTQYF.

In its sample, this clonotype was seen a few times. The chain uses TRBV25-1 and TRBJ1-4; 7 bases align to TRBD1. The germline V gene encodes CDR1 MGHDK and CDR2 SYGVNS. V dropped 1 base and J dropped 4; count of bases not matched to a gene: 12. The CDR3 loop spans 18 amino acids. The chain's CDR3 is CASSEFTRDSFFNEKLFF. The CDR3 coding sequence is TGTGCCAGCAGTGAATTTACCCGGGACAGCTTTTTTAATGAAAAACTGTTTTTT.

This clonotype was recorded a few times. The chain has TRBV10-3 and TRBJ2-3, with TRBD1 matching 11 bases. The CDR3 length is 16 residues. Trimming cost V 2 bases and J 2 bases; bases outside gene matches: 3. The germline gives CDR1 ENHRY, CDR2 SYGVKD. CDR3 protein: CAISEPDRGLTDTQYF. The CDR3, as DNA: TGTGCCATCAGTGAGCCGGACAGGGGGCTCACAGATACGCAGTATTTT.

V gene TRBV4-3 combines with J gene TRBJ2-1; TRBD1 agrees at 8 bases. The CDR3 contains 17 residues. Germline CDR1 and CDR2: LGHNA and YSLEER. V lost 2 bases to trimming and J lost 12 bases; unmatched junction nucleotides: 18. The CDR3 protein is CASSQLRPEGTGSAQFF. CDR3 nucleotides: TGCGCCAGCAGCCAATTACGACCAGAAGGGACAGGTTCGGCGCAGTTCTTC.

The V call is TRBV20-1, the J call TRBJ1-2; TRBD1 aligns across 8 bases. The length of the CDR3 is 16 residues. Germline trimming cut 0 bases from V and 4 bases from J; bases unmatched to any gene: 10. In germline, CDR1 is DFQATT, CDR2 SNEGSKA (reference sequence). The CDR3 region is CSARDTARGQVYGYTF. CDR3 DNA: TGCAGTGCTAGAGATACGGCCAGGGGGCAGGTCTATGGCTACACCTTC.

The rearrangement joins TRBV6-5 to TRBJ1-2; D gene uncertain. CDR3 length equals 14 residues. The germline V and J ends were trimmed by 5 bases and 4 bases, with 14 bases remaining between them. Looked up from germline, CDR1 is MNHEY and CDR2 is SVGAGI. The CDR3 DNA follows: TGTGCCAGCAGTGTGCAAGGCTCTCTCTATGGCTACACCTTC. It specifies CASSVQGSLYGYTF.

V and J are TRBV12-3 or TRBV12-4 and TRBJ2-3, with D unresolved. The CDR3 totals 13 residues. V was pared by 5 bases and J by 6 bases, with 12 bases between. Here the CDR3 reads CASSPVPSDTQYF. The CDR3 coding sequence is TGTGCCAGCAGTCCCGTCCCGTCGGATACGCAGTATTTT.

The J gene is TRBJ2-7, the V gene TRBV7-6, with D perhaps matching TRBD1 (5 bases). Germline-derived CDR1 and CDR2 are SGHVS and FNYEAQ. The CDR3 has 13 residues. Trimming pared 4 bases from V and 4 bases from J, leaving 11 bases between. The CDR3 loop reads CASSSLKGYEQYF. The CDR3 DNA is TGTGCCAGCAGCTCCTTAAAGGGGTACGAGCAGTACTTC.

This clonotype occurred many times. The chain has TRBV24-1 and TRBJ2-2; 8 bases agree with TRBD2. CDR3 length: 18 residues. Germline V gene sequence: CDR1 KGHDR, CDR2 SFDVKD. The trim removed 4 bases at V and 7 bases at J, leaving 16 bases unmatched. CDR3 residues: CATSDRFSGTSYNGELFF. In nucleotides, the CDR3 is TGTGCCACCAGTGACCGATTTTCCGGGACTAGTTATAACGGGGAGCTGTTTTTT.

This clonotype has a handful of counts. J is TRBJ2-7 and V is TRBV9, with D possibly being TRBD1 or TRBD2 (5 bases each). Deletions cut 0 bases from V and 3 bases from J, with 13 bases between. Germline assignment: CDR1 SGDLS and CDR2 YYNGEE. CDR3 length equals 15 residues. The CDR3 sequence: CASSVVGDPNYEQYF. The CDR3 DNA sequence: TGTGCCAGCAGCGTAGTGGGGGACCCTAACTACGAGCAGTACTTC.

CDR3 nucleotide sequence: TGTGCCAGCTCACCACAACGACAGGGCCACTACGAGCAGTACTTC. Amino acids: CASSPQRQGHYEQYF. The gene calls are TRBV18 and TRBJ2-7; 7 nucleotides line up with TRBD1. CDR1 and CDR2 (germline): KGHSH, LQKENI. The CDR3 runs 15 residues. V lost 1 base to trimming and J lost 3 bases; unmatched junction nucleotides: 6.

This clonotype was recorded only once. This rearrangement joins TRBV9 to TRBJ2-1; 7 nucleotides agree with TRBD2. V lost 4 bases to trimming and J lost 8 bases; unmatched junction nucleotides: 9. The germline gives CDR1 SGDLS, CDR2 YYNGEE. This CDR3 has 14 amino acids. The CDR3 loop is CASSPRTRGDEQFF. CDR3 nucleotide sequence: TGTGCCAGCAGCCCCCGGACTAGGGGCGATGAGCAGTTCTTC.

This clonotype was seen only a few times. The chain couples TRBV4-1 to TRBJ1-3; TRBD1 aligns across 7 bases. With V trimmed by 0 bases and J by 0 bases, 2 bases remained unmatched. Germline values: CDR1 MGHRA, CDR2 YSYEKL. CDR3 size: 16 residues. CDR3 bases: TGCGCCAGCAGCCAAGAGGACAGGAGCTCTGGAAACACCATATATTTT. Its protein product is CASSQEDRSSGNTIYF.

The chain combines TRBV7-8 with TRBJ1-5; 8 bases are shared with TRBD1. V shed 6 bases, J shed 6 bases, and the junction held 13 bases outside the gene matches. This CDR3 spans 16 amino acids. CDR1 and CDR2 (germline): SGHVS, FQNEAQ. This chain's CDR3 is CASRPLGQGTSQPQHF. The CDR3 DNA sequence: TGTGCCAGCAGGCCTTTAGGACAGGGTACGAGTCAGCCCCAGCATTTT.

The chain is built from TRBV20-1 and TRBJ1-1, with TRBD1 matching 7 bases. Trimming at V came to 6 bases and at J to 2 bases, leaving 12 bases not matched to a gene. The CDR3 runs to 15 residues. In germline, CDR1 is DFQATT, CDR2 SNEGSKA (reference sequence). The chain's CDR3 is CSAPAGGGINTEAFF. For the CDR3, the DNA is TGCAGTGCCCCCGCAGGGGGGGGTATAAACACTGAAGCTTTCTTT.

This chain joins TRBV12-3 or TRBV12-4 and TRBJ1-2, with 8 bases fitting TRBD1. The CDR3 extends over 14 amino acids. V was clipped by 5 bases and J by 8 bases; unmatched bases: 10. DNA of the CDR3: TGTGCCAGCAGTGTATCCCAGGGGGCCTGGGGCTACACCTTC. Its protein product is CASSVSQGAWGYTF.

This chain joins TRBV7-9 and TRBJ1-2; D perhaps matches TRBD1 (6 bases). Germline values: CDR1 SEHNR, CDR2 FQNEAQ (reference sequence). The V gene lost 0 bases and the J gene lost 8 bases, with 16 bases spanning the gap. The CDR3 runs to 15 residues. CDR3: CASSLADGGPRGYTF. DNA of the CDR3: TGTGCCAGCAGCTTAGCGGATGGGGGGCCCCGGGGCTACACCTTC.

This clonotype came up a few times. J is TRBJ2-1 and V is TRBV4-3; 13 bases are a match to TRBD2. This CDR3 is 17 amino acids long. V shed 2 bases and J 1 base; nucleotides not matched to a gene: 2. Germline V gene lookup returns CDR1 LGHNA and CDR2 YSLEER. Here the CDR3 DNA reads TGCGCCAGCAGCCAACGACTAGCGGGAGGATCCTACAATGAGCAGTTCTTC. Amino acid sequence: CASSQRLAGGSYNEQFF.

This clonotype was counted a few times. One end of the junction fails to match germline, which may point to a read error. The chain has TRBV29-1 and TRBJ1-2; maybe TRBD1 (6 bases). In germline, CDR1 is SQVTM, CDR2 ANQGSEA. There are 13 residues in the CDR3. The CDR3: CSVTGTMGYRYTF. CDR3 in DNA: TGCAGCGTTACCGGGACAATGGGCTATCGCTACACCTTC.

The table lists this clonotype with a few counts. The genes are TRBV9 and TRBJ2-3, with D uncertain. Germline V gene data show CDR1 as SGDLS and CDR2 as YYNGEE. The V end lost 4 bases, the J end lost 2 bases, and 14 bases lay between the germline ends. There are 15 residues in the CDR3. Here the CDR3 reads CASSSSSTYTDTQYF. Here the CDR3 DNA reads TGTGCCAGCAGCTCAAGCTCGACCTACACAGATACGCAGTATTTT.

V gene TRBV7-2 combines with J gene TRBJ2-1, with 8 positions matching TRBD2. The CDR3 is made up of 15 amino acids. Germline assignment: CDR1 SGHTA and CDR2 FQGNSA. V shed 5 bases and J 2 bases; nucleotides not matched to a gene: 5. CDR3: CASSPTSGTYNEQFF. The CDR3 nucleotides are TGTGCCAGCAGCCCCACTAGCGGAACCTACAATGAGCAGTTCTTC.

This chain connects TRBV3-1 to TRBJ2-7; 9 nucleotides match TRBD2. The CDR3 is made up of 21 amino acids. Germline CDR1 is LGHDT and CDR2 is YNNKEL (reference sequence). V dropped 0 bases and J dropped 4; count of bases not matched to a gene: 22. CDR3 in DNA: TGTGCCAGCAGCCAAGAGTCCCCGGGGATTTTAGAGGTAGCGGGAGCGTACGAGCAGTACTTC. This sequence encodes CASSQESPGILEVAGAYEQYF.

A single count supports this clonotype. V usage is TRBV10-3 and J usage is TRBJ2-1, with D maybe TRBD1 (6 bases). The germline V gene encodes CDR1 ENHRY and CDR2 SYGVKD. This CDR3 comprises 14 residues. V was clipped by 2 bases and J by 4 bases, with 9 bases between them. DNA of the CDR3: TGTGCCATCAGTGAGCAGGGGCGATACAATGAGCAGTTCTTC. Encoded protein: CAISEQGRYNEQFF.

This clonotype was detected ten times or more. CDR3 in amino acids: CATSLGTSGYNEQFF. CDR3 in DNA: TGTGCCACCAGCTTGGGGACTAGCGGGTACAATGAGCAGTTCTTC. The chain couples TRBV15 to TRBJ2-1, with 12 bases aligning to TRBD2. This CDR3 comprises 15 residues. CDR1 LNHNV and CDR2 YYDKDF come from the germline V gene (reference sequence). Germline trimming cut 5 bases from V and 4 bases from J; bases unmatched to any gene: 3.

This rearrangement joins TRBV18 to TRBJ2-5; the D gene is possibly TRBD2 (6 bases). The V end lost 3 bases, the J end lost 4 bases, and 12 bases lay between the germline ends. The germline gives CDR1 KGHSH, CDR2 LQKENI. The CDR3 is 14 amino acids. CDR3: CASSPELAVETQYF. In nucleotides, the CDR3 is TGTGCCAGCTCACCGGAACTAGCAGTAGAGACCCAGTACTTC.

This clonotype was found a few times. CDR3: CASSLLRWGGYTF. As DNA, the CDR3 is TGTGCCAGCAGTTTATTAAGATGGGGAGGCTACACCTTC. V is TRBV12-3 or TRBV12-4 and J is TRBJ1-2; D call uncertain. Trimming removed 2 bases at V and 8 bases at J, with 12 bases between. This CDR3 has 13 residues.

J is TRBJ2-1 and V is TRBV20-1; perhaps TRBD2 as D (6 bases). Germline V lookup: CDR1 DFQATT, CDR2 SNEGSKA (reference sequence). The CDR3 length is 16 residues. V lost 6 bases and J 0 bases, leaving 18 bases between the germline ends. DNA for the CDR3: TGCAGTGCCCCTCCCGGGGGTACGAGCTCCTACAATGAGCAGTTCTTC. This gives the protein CSAPPGGTSSYNEQFF.

V is TRBV9 and J is TRBJ2-5; 7 bases map to TRBD1. Germline loops: CDR1 SGDLS, CDR2 YYNGEE. The CDR3 is 16 amino acids. J lost 3 bases, V lost 0 bases, and 8 bases had no gene match. CDR3 region: CASSVELTGEEETQYF. The CDR3 region has the DNA TGTGCCAGCAGCGTAGAACTTACAGGGGAAGAAGAGACCCAGTACTTC.

This clonotype came up many times. The rearrangement links TRBV4-3 to TRBJ1-2; a weak D match, TRBD1 (5 bases). Germline loops: CDR1 LGHNA, CDR2 YSLEER. Between the trimmed V and J ends, which lost 0 bases and 5 bases, there was a span of 13 bases. The CDR3 totals 15 residues. The CDR3 region is CASSQDRRVGYGYTF. CDR3 nucleotides: TGCGCCAGCAGCCAAGATCGCAGGGTTGGGTATGGCTACACCTTC.